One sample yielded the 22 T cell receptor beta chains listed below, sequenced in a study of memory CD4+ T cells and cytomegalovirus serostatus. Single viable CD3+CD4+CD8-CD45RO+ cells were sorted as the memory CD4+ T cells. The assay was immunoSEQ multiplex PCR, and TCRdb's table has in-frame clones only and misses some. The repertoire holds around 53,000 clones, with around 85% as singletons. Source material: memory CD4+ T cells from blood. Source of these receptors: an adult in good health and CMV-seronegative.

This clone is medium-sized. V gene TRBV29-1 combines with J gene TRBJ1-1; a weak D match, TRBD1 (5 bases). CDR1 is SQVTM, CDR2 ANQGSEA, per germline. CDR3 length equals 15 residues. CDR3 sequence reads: CNKNYRGSYNTEAFF. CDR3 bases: TGCAATAAAAATTACCGGGGCAGTTACAACACTGAAGCTTTCTTT.

The CDR3 sequence: CASRNRVPGANVLTF. Here the CDR3 DNA reads TGTGCCAGCAGAAACAGGGTACCTGGGGCCAACGTCCTGACTTTC. The V call is TRBV2, the J call TRBJ2-6, with D possibly matching TRBD1 (6 bases). The ends were cut back, 6 bases at V and 2 bases at J, with 11 bases in the middle. This CDR3 is 15 amino acids long. Germline CDR1 reads SNHLY; CDR2 reads FYNNEI.

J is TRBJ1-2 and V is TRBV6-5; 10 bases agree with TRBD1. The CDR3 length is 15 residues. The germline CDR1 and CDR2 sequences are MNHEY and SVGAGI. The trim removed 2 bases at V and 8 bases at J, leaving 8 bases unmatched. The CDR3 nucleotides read TGTGCCAGCAGTTACCGAACCGGGACAGGGGAGGGCTACACCTTC. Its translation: CASSYRTGTGEGYTF.

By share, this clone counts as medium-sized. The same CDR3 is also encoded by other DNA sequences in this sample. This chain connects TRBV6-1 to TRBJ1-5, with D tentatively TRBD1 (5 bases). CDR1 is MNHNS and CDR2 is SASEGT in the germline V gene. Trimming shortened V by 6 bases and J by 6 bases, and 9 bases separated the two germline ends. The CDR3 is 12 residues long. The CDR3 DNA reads TGTGCCAGCAGGGGGGAGGTTCAGCCCCAGCATTTT. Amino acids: CASRGEVQPQHF.

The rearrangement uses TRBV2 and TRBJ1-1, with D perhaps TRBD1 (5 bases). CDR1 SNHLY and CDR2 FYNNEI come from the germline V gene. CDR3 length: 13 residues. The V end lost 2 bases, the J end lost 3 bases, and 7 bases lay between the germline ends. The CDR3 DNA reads TGTGCCAGCAGTGAATCCAGGGACACTGAAGCTTTCTTT. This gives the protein CASSESRDTEAFF.

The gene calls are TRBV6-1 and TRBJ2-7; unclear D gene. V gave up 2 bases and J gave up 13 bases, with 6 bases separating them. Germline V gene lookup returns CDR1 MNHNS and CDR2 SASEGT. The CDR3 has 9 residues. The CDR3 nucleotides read TGTGCCAGCAGTGAAAATCTCTACTTC. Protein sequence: CASSENLYF.

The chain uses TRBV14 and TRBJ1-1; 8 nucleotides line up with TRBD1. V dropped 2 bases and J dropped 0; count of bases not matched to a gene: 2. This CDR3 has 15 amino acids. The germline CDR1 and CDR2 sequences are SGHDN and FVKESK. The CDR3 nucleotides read TGTGCCAGCAGCCAACGACAGGGGCTGAACACTGAAGCTTTCTTT. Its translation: CASSQRQGLNTEAFF.

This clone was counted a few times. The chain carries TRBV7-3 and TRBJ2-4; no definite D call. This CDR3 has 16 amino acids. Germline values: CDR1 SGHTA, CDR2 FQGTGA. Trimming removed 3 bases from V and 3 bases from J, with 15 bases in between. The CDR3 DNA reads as TGTGCCAGCAGCTTCCCACAACCCAGAAGCAAAAACATTCAGTACTTC. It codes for CASSFPQPRSKNIQYF.

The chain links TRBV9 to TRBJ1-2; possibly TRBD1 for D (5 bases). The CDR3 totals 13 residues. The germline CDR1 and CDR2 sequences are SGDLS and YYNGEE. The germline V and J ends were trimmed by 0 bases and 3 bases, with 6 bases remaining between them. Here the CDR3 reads CASSVVGDYGYTF. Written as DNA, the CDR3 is TGTGCCAGCAGCGTAGTAGGGGACTATGGCTACACCTTC.

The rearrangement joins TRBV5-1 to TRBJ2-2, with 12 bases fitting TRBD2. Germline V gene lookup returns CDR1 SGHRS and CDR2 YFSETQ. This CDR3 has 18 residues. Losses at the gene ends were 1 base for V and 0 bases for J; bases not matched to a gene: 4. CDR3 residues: CASSLTSGGTTNTGELFF. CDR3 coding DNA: TGCGCCAGCAGCTTGACTAGCGGGGGGACCACGAACACCGGGGAGCTGTTTTTT.

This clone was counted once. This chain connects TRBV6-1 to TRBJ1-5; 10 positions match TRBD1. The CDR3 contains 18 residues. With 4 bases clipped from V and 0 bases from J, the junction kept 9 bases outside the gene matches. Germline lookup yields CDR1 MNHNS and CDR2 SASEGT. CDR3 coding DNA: TGTGCCAGCAGTGTTGGGACAGGGGCGTATTATAGCAATCAGCCCCAGCATTTT. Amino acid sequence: CASSVGTGAYYSNQPQHF.

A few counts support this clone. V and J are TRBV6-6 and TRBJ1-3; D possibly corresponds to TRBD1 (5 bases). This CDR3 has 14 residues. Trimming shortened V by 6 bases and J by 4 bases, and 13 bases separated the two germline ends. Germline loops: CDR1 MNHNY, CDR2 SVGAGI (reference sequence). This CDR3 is CASRPGRGGNTIYF. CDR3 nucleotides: TGTGCCAGCAGGCCGGGACGGGGGGGAAACACCATATATTTT.

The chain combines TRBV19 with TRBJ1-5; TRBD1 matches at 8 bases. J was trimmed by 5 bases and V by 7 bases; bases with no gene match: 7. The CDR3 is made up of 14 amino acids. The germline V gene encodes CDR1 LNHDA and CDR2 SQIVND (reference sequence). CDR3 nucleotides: TGTGCCAGTATGGGGGACAGGAACTATCAGCCCCAGCATTTT. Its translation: CASMGDRNYQPQHF.

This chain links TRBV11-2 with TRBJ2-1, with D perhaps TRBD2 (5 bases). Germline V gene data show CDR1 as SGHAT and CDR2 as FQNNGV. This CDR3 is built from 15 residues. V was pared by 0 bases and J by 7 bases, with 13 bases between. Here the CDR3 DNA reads TGTGCCAGCAGCTTAGAGTCTAGCTGGAGGAATGAGCAGTTCTTC. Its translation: CASSLESSWRNEQFF. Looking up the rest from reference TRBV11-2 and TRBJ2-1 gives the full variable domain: EAGVAQSPRYKIIEKRQSVAFWCNPISGHATLYWYQQILGQGPKLLIQFQNNGVVDDSQLPKDRFSAERLKGVDSTLKIQPAKLEDSAVYLCASSLESSWRNEQFFGPGTRLTVL.

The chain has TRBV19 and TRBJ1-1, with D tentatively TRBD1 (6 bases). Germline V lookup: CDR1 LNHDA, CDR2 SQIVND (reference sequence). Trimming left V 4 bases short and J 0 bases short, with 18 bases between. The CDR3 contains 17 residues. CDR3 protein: CASSTQGTYLMNTEAFF. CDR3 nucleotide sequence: TGTGCCAGTAGTACGCAGGGGACCTATCTCATGAACACTGAAGCTTTCTTT.

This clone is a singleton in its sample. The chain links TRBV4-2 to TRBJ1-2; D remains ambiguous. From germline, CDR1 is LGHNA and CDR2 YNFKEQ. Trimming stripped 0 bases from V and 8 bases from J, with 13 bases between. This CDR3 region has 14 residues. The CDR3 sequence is CASSQEEVLGGYTF. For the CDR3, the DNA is TGTGCCAGCAGCCAAGAGGAAGTTCTGGGGGGCTACACCTTC.

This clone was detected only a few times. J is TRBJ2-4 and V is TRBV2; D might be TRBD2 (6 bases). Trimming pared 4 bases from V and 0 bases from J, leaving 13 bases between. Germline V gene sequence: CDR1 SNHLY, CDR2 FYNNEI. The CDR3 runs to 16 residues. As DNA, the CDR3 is TGTGCCAGCAGTGCAGGGACTGAACTAGCCAAAAACATTCAGTACTTC. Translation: CASSAGTELAKNIQYF.

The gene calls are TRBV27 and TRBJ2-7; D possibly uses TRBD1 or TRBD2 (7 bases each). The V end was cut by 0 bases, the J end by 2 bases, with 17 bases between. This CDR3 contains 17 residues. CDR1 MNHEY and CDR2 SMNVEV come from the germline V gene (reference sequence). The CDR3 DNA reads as TGTGCCAGCAGTTTATCGAGGGGGGGCACAGGGGCCTACGAGCAGTACTTC. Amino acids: CASSLSRGGTGAYEQYF.

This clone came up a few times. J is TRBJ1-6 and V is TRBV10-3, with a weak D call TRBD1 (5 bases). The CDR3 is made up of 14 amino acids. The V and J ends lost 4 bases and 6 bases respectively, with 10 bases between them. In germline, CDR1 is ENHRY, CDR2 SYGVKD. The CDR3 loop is CAISGQGFNSPLHF. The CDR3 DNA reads TGTGCCATCAGTGGCCAGGGCTTTAATTCACCCCTCCACTTT.

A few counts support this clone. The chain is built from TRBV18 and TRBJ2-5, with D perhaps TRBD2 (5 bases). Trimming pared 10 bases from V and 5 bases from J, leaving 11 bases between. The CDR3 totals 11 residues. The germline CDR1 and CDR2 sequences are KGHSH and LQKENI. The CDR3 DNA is TGTGCCACCACGTCGGGGGAGACCCAGTACTTC. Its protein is CATTSGETQYF.

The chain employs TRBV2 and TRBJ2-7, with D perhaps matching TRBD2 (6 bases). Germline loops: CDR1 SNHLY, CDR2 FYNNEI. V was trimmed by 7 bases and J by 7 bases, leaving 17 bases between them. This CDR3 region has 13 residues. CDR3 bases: TGTGCCAGCACTAGAGGGGCGGCGGGGGAGCAGTACTTC. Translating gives CASTRGAAGEQYF.

The CDR3 loop is CASSLDRLGNSPLHF. Here the CDR3 DNA reads TGCGCCAGCAGCTTGGACAGGTTAGGCAATTCACCCCTCCACTTT. The V call is TRBV5-1, the J call TRBJ1-6; a possible D gene is TRBD1 (5 bases). V was shortened by 0 bases and J by 7 bases, with 11 bases between the two germline ends. This CDR3 contains 15 residues. Germline CDR1 and CDR2: SGHRS and YFSETQ.